The 28 T cell receptor beta chains listed next were all sequenced from one sample in a study of TIL therapy for anti-PD-1-resistant metastatic lung cancer. Sequencing used immunoSEQ v3. Profiling relied on immunoSEQ multiplex PCR, and the TCRdb table lists in-frame clones only, not all of them. The sample contains tens of thousands of clones, around 64% of which appear only once. Time point in this sample: pre-treatment sample, taken before nivolumab and TIL therapy. Most excised metastases sampled were pleural nodules or supraclavicular lymph nodes. Sample: tumor tissue, taken at baseline. The receptor set was obtained from a person aged 25 to 79 with non-small cell lung cancer.

The rearrangement uses TRBV28 and TRBJ1-4; TRBD1 aligns across 7 bases. V lost 5 bases to trimming and J lost 7 bases; unmatched junction nucleotides: 10. Germline assignment: CDR1 MDHEN and CDR2 SYDVKM. This CDR3 spans 15 amino acids. The CDR3 DNA reads as TGTGCCAGCAGTCTCTCGACAGGGTTCTCTGAAAAACTGTTTTTT. Its translation: CASSLSTGFSEKLFF.

The chain has TRBV7-2 and TRBJ1-2; D is undetermined. The V gene lost 4 bases and the J gene lost 0 bases, with 9 bases spanning the gap. Germline V gene lookup returns CDR1 SGHTA and CDR2 FQGNSA. This CDR3 is 14 amino acids long. CDR3: CASSSSKANYGYTF. The DNA for the CDR3 is TGTGCCAGCAGCTCCTCGAAGGCTAACTATGGCTACACCTTC.

This chain joins TRBV28 and TRBJ1-5; D remains ambiguous. Deletions cut 2 bases from V and 3 bases from J, with 14 bases between. The CDR3 covers 16 residues. Germline V gives CDR1 MDHEN, CDR2 SYDVKM. The CDR3 is CASSLPASPNNQPQHF. As DNA, the CDR3 is TGTGCCAGCAGTTTACCGGCCAGTCCGAACAATCAGCCCCAGCATTTT. Based on the CDR3 plus reference TRBV28 and TRBJ1-5, the full variable domain is DVKVTQSSRYLVKRTGEKVFLECVQDMDHENMFWYRQDPGLGLRLIYFSYDVKMKEKGDIPEGYSVSREKKERFSLILESASTNQTSMYLCASSLPASPNNQPQHFGDGTRLSIL.

The CDR3 nucleotides are TGTGCCAGCAGTTCCGACCTTTACGAGCAGTACTTC. Amino acids: CASSSDLYEQYF. The V and J genes are TRBV5-4 and TRBJ2-7; D ambiguous. The germline V and J ends were trimmed by 5 bases and 4 bases, with 10 bases remaining between them. There are 12 residues in the CDR3. CDR1 SGHNT and CDR2 YYREEE come from the germline V gene (reference sequence).

This chain joins TRBV2 and TRBJ1-5; D call uncertain. Germline CDR1 SNHLY, CDR2 FYNNEI. CDR3 length: 13 residues. Trimming left V 5 bases short and J 4 bases short, with 9 bases between. The CDR3 region is CASSHDGNQPQHF. The CDR3 DNA sequence: TGTGCCAGCAGTCATGACGGTAATCAGCCCCAGCATTTT. Drawing the rest from reference TRBV2 and TRBJ1-5, the complete variable domain is EPEVTQTPSHQVTQMGQEVILRCVPISNHLYFYWYRQILGQKVEFLVSFYNNEISEKSEIFDDQFSVERPDGSNFTLKIRSTKLEDSAMYFCASSHDGNQPQHFGDGTRLSIL.

This chain uses TRBV9 with TRBJ2-7; perhaps TRBD2 as D (5 bases). The germline gives CDR1 SGDLS, CDR2 YYNGEE. V was shortened by 3 bases and J by 2 bases, with 6 bases between the two germline ends. This CDR3 comprises 12 residues. CDR3 residues: CASSDGAYEQYF. As DNA, the CDR3 is TGTGCCAGCAGCGACGGGGCCTACGAGCAGTACTTC.

The genes are TRBV9 and TRBJ2-2; the D is unclear. Germline loops: CDR1 SGDLS, CDR2 YYNGEE. Trimming removed 0 bases at V and 9 bases at J, with 6 bases between. The CDR3 runs 12 residues. The CDR3 nucleotides are TGTGCCAGCAGCGTAGTCAACCGGGAGCTGTTTTTT. It is translated as CASSVVNRELFF.

The chain combines TRBV2 with TRBJ2-5, with D tentatively TRBD1 or TRBD2 (5 bases each). The germline gives CDR1 SNHLY, CDR2 FYNNEI. Trimming stripped 1 base from V and 5 bases from J, with 14 bases between. The CDR3 loop spans 15 amino acids. CDR3 region: CASSEGGSASETQYF. CDR3 coding DNA: TGTGCCAGCAGTGAAGGGGGGTCGGCCTCGGAGACCCAGTACTTC.

This chain links TRBV5-6 with TRBJ2-5; D remains ambiguous. Between the trimmed V and J ends, which lost 2 bases and 7 bases, there was a span of 18 bases. The CDR3 extends over 15 amino acids. Per the germline V gene, CDR1 is SGHDT and CDR2 is YYEEEE. DNA for the CDR3: TGTGCCAGCAGCTTTGGATCCGGGTCTTTAAGGACCCAGTACTTC. It is translated as CASSFGSGSLRTQYF.

The sample holds a few counts of this clone. V is TRBV30 and J is TRBJ2-4; 7 bases fit TRBD1. The germline V gene encodes CDR1 GTSNPN and CDR2 SVGIG (reference sequence). V gave up 3 bases and J gave up 6 bases; unmatched junction bases: 2. CDR3 length: 12 residues. CDR3 amino acids: CAWSGDRNIQYF. The CDR3 DNA follows: TGTGCCTGGAGCGGGGACAGAAACATTCAGTACTTC. Supplemented by reference TRBV30 and TRBJ2-4, the full variable domain reads SQTIHQWPATLVQPVGSPLSLECTVEGTSNPNLYWYRQAAGRGLQLLFYSVGIGQISSEVPQNLSASRPQDRQFILSSKKLLLSDSGFYLCAWSGDRNIQYFGAGTRLSVL.

V usage is TRBV5-1 and J usage is TRBJ1-2; TRBD1 is a possible D gene (5 bases). The CDR3 extends over 14 amino acids. The germline V gene encodes CDR1 SGHRS and CDR2 YFSETQ. The V gene lost 6 bases and the J gene lost 3 bases, with 15 bases spanning the gap. The CDR3 nucleotides read TGCGCCAGCAAGGCCGGGGCCAACGACTATGGCTACACCTTC. Residues: CASKAGANDYGYTF. Looking up the rest from reference TRBV5-1 and TRBJ1-2 gives the full variable domain: KAGVTQTPRYLIKTRGQQVTLSCSPISGHRSVSWYQQTPGQGLQFLFEYFSETQRNKGNFPGRFSGRQFSNSRSEMNVSTLELGDSALYLCASKAGANDYGYTFGSGTRLTVV.

The chain combines TRBV7-3 with TRBJ1-1; no clear D gene. The CDR3 is 14 residues long. With 4 bases removed from V and 4 bases from J, the gap between germline ends came to 13 bases. Per the germline V gene, CDR1 is SGHTA and CDR2 is FQGTGA. Written as DNA, the CDR3 is TGTGCCAGCAGCTCCGTGCCTCGGGGCACTGAAGCTTTCTTT. Translation: CASSSVPRGTEAFF.

V and J are TRBV5-4 and TRBJ1-4; unclear D gene. Germline CDR1 and CDR2: SGHNT and YYREEE (reference sequence). The CDR3 runs to 15 residues. Between the trimmed V and J ends, which lost 4 bases and 0 bases, there was a span of 10 bases. The CDR3: CASSRGVATNEKLFF. CDR3 in DNA: TGTGCCAGCAGCCGCGGGGTGGCAACTAATGAAAAACTGTTTTTT.

Only a few counts were recorded for this clone. V gene TRBV7-9 combines with J gene TRBJ2-1, with unresolved D. V was trimmed by 7 bases and J by 0 bases, leaving 13 bases between them. CDR1 and CDR2 (germline): SEHNR, FQNEAQ (reference sequence). CDR3 length: 15 residues. This CDR3 reads CASNDPPDSYNEQFF. The CDR3 DNA sequence: TGTGCCAGCAACGACCCCCCAGACTCCTACAATGAGCAGTTCTTC.

The V and J genes are TRBV9 and TRBJ2-7; 8 bases line up with TRBD2. CDR1 and CDR2 from the germline V gene are SGDLS and YYNGEE. CDR3 length: 15 residues. With V trimmed by 3 bases and J by 1 base, 6 bases remained unmatched. The CDR3 spells CASSAGLAESYEQYF. CDR3 DNA sequence: TGTGCCAGCAGCGCCGGACTAGCCGAGTCCTACGAGCAGTACTTC.

The CDR3 region is CASSDLIYEQYF. The CDR3 coding sequence is TGTGCCAGCAGTGATCTGATCTACGAGCAGTACTTC. The V call is TRBV6-1, the J call TRBJ2-7; no clear D gene. Trimming removed 3 bases at V and 3 bases at J, with 6 bases between. Germline V lookup: CDR1 MNHNS, CDR2 SASEGT. This CDR3 contains 12 residues.

Concerning this clone itself: The junction differs from germline at one of its ends, possibly a read error. V usage is TRBV19 and J usage is TRBJ1-5; TRBD1 agrees at 8 bases. Germline assignment: CDR1 LNHDA and CDR2 SQIVND (reference sequence). The CDR3 is made up of 15 amino acids. The CDR3 DNA reads as TGTGCCAGTGCGAGGGCGGGACAGGTCAATGAGCCCCAGCATTTT. It yields the protein CASARAGQVNEPQHF.

The chain uses TRBV29-1 and TRBJ2-3; D unclear. V was shortened by 2 bases and J by 1 base, with 10 bases between the two germline ends. This CDR3 contains 14 residues. The V gene's germline CDR1 is SQVTM and CDR2 ANQGSEA. CDR3 loop: CSVESRLGTDTQYF. DNA for the CDR3: TGCAGCGTTGAAAGCAGGTTGGGCACAGATACGCAGTATTTT.

This chain joins TRBV9 and TRBJ2-7, with TRBD1 matching 12 bases. This CDR3 is built from 14 residues. The J segment lost 6 bases and the V segment lost 2 bases, leaving 3 bases of the junction unmatched. Germline loops: CDR1 SGDLS, CDR2 YYNGEE. This CDR3 is CASSVGTGGAEQYF. CDR3 DNA: TGTGCCAGCAGCGTTGGGACAGGGGGCGCCGAGCAGTACTTC.

The chain has TRBV7-7 and TRBJ2-7; 7 bases map to TRBD2. Germline CDR1 and CDR2: SSHAT and FNYEAQ (reference sequence). The CDR3 sequence is 14 residues long. Unmatched junction bases numbered 12, after V lost 6 bases and J lost 7 bases. The DNA of the CDR3 is TGTGCCAGCAGTCCGACTAGCAGCCGGGTGGAGCAGTACTTC. Protein sequence: CASSPTSSRVEQYF.

J is TRBJ1-1 and V is TRBV6-1; tentative D call: TRBD1 (5 bases). The CDR3 has 14 amino acids. V was cut by 3 bases and J by 1 base, with 9 bases left in between. Per the germline V gene, CDR1 is MNHNS and CDR2 is SASEGT. CDR3 sequence: CASSDRDANTEAFF. The CDR3 region has the DNA TGTGCCAGCAGTGACCGGGACGCGAACACTGAAGCTTTCTTT.

The chain uses TRBV9 and TRBJ2-3; 10 bases are a match to TRBD2. This CDR3 is 16 amino acids long. The V gene end was trimmed by 0 bases and the J gene end by 4 bases; junction bases not matched to a gene: 5. Germline V gene data show CDR1 as SGDLS and CDR2 as YYNGEE. For the CDR3, the DNA is TGTGCCAGCAGCGTAGGTCCTAGCGGGGGTTCAGATACGCAGTATTTT. This encodes CASSVGPSGGSDTQYF.

V usage is TRBV28 and J usage is TRBJ2-7, with 12 bases matching TRBD2. Germline-derived CDR1 and CDR2 are MDHEN and SYDVKM. The CDR3 has 13 amino acids. V lost 9 bases, J lost 2 bases, and 2 bases stayed unmatched. Written as DNA, the CDR3 is TGTGCCAGTTGGACTAGCGGGACCTACGAGCAGTACTTC. This encodes CASWTSGTYEQYF.

The CDR3 DNA reads as TGTGCCAGCAGTTTAGGGGACAGGGTTCATCAGCCCCAGCATTTT. It specifies CASSLGDRVHQPQHF. V and J are TRBV28 and TRBJ1-5; 9 bases are shared with TRBD1. The CDR3 loop spans 15 amino acids. V shed 2 bases, J shed 5 bases, and the junction held 4 bases outside the gene matches. The germline V gene encodes CDR1 MDHEN and CDR2 SYDVKM.

The CDR3, as DNA: TGTGCCAGTAGTATAGAGCCCCCGCTCAGGACGCAGTATTTT. Its protein is CASSIEPPLRTQYF. The V call is TRBV19, the J call TRBJ2-3; D gene unclear. Trimming took 0 bases from V and 9 from J, leaving 13 bases between them. Per the germline V gene, CDR1 is LNHDA and CDR2 is SQIVND (reference sequence). The CDR3 consists of 14 residues.

The chain joins TRBV9 to TRBJ2-7, with D perhaps TRBD1 (5 bases). The length of the CDR3 is 14 residues. Germline CDR1 SGDLS, CDR2 YYNGEE. Trimming left V 0 bases short and J 2 bases short, with 9 bases between. CDR3 amino acids: CASSVGRTPYEQYF. The CDR3 DNA reads as TGTGCCAGCAGCGTAGGACGGACACCCTACGAGCAGTACTTC. The full variable domain, in which reference TRBV9 and TRBJ2-7 provide the parts outside the CDR3, is DSGVTQTPKHLITATGQRVTLRCSPRSGDLSVYWYQQSLDQGLQFLIQYYNGEERAKGNILERFSAQQFPDLHSELNLSSLELGDSALYFCASSVGRTPYEQYFGPGTRLTVT.

V and J are TRBV15 and TRBJ2-2; no firm D call. V was clipped by 3 bases and J by 3 bases, with 5 bases between them. Germline CDR1 LNHNV, CDR2 YYDKDF (reference sequence). The CDR3 consists of 13 residues. This CDR3 is CATSRDHTGELFF. The DNA for the CDR3 is TGTGCCACCAGCAGGGATCACACCGGGGAGCTGTTTTTT.

The CDR3 DNA reads TGTGCCAGCAGCTCCCAGCTCAGATCCGAGCAGTACTTC. Amino acid sequence: CASSSQLRSEQYF. The rearrangement uses TRBV7-8 and TRBJ2-7; D unclear. CDR3 length: 13 residues. CDR1 and CDR2 from the germline V gene are SGHVS and FQNEAQ. Trimming pared 4 bases from V and 6 bases from J, leaving 13 bases between. The full variable domain, rest sourced from reference TRBV7-8 and TRBJ2-7, is GAGVSQSPRYKVAKRGQDVALRCDPISGHVSLFWYQQALGQGPEFLTYFQNEAQLDKSGLPSDRFFAERPEGSVSTLKIQRTQQEDSAVYLCASSSQLRSEQYFGPGTRLTVT.